The present T cell receptor beta chain was sequenced within a study of control samples from healthy donors and cancer patients. Trimming removed 5 bases from V and 1 base from J, with 8 bases in between. Germline assignment: CDR1 WNHNN and CDR2 SYGVQD (reference sequence). This CDR3 comprises 14 residues. Repertoires were generated with immunoSEQ multiplex PCR, while TCRdb's copy carries only in-frame clones and drops some. The repertoire has 150,000 to 200,000 clones, under 95% of them found once; the top ten carry 1.3% to 1.5%. Source material: blood. J is TRBJ2-2 and V is TRBV10-1; D is unresolved. This sequence was found in a woman aged 18-30 years in good health. Here the CDR3 DNA reads TGCGCCAGCAGTCGGGCCGGGAACACCGGGGAGCTGTTTTTT. Translated, it gives CASSRAGNTGELFF.